Shown below are 14 T cell receptor beta chains from a single sample sequenced in a study of beta chain features in type 1 diabetes. Their recognized antigens are unknown. Sequenced material consisted of expressed TCRB transcripts (all of the isolated RNA was reverse transcribed). The data were produced by immunoSEQ multiplex PCR, yet TCRdb's version contains in-frame clones alone and is incomplete. This sample has about 70,000 clones; 45% to 50% occur once, and the top ten carry roughly 0.7%. Notes on the study in general: Shorter TCRB CDR3s, moderately but significantly so, were found in Type 1 diabetes patients in all four CD4+ subsets.

The sample comprised central memory CD4+ T cells from blood. The origin of the receptors is a man between 25 and 39 years old with type 1 diabetes.

J is TRBJ2-1 and V is TRBV5-1; maybe TRBD1 (5 bases). Germline values: CDR1 SGHRS, CDR2 YFSETQ. V lost 8 bases to trimming and J lost 0 bases, with 15 bases between them. The CDR3 has 15 residues. The CDR3 sequence is CARGDGFGSYNEQFF. The CDR3 coding sequence is TGCGCCAGAGGGGATGGGTTCGGCTCCTACAATGAGCAGTTCTTC.

This clone was seen a single time. Germline and junction disagree at one end, which may indicate a read error. This chain links TRBV2 with TRBJ1-2; 9 bases align to TRBD1. Germline V gene lookup returns CDR1 SNHLY and CDR2 FYNNEI. This CDR3 region has 15 residues. CDR3 DNA: TGTGCCAGCAGTCCTAACTCAAAGGGACAGGGAAACGCCGTCTTC. Residues: CASSPNSKGQGNAVF.

The rearrangement uses TRBV11-2 and TRBJ1-6; D ambiguous. Germline values: CDR1 SGHAT, CDR2 FQNNGV. The CDR3 runs 16 residues. Trimming left V 7 bases short and J 2 bases short, with 15 bases between. The CDR3 loop is CASTPMRGTYNSPLHF. DNA of the CDR3: TGTGCCAGCACCCCCATGCGGGGTACCTATAATTCACCCCTCCACTTT.

V usage is TRBV5-5 and J usage is TRBJ2-6, with 9 positions matching TRBD2. The CDR3 covers 19 residues. Germline V lookup: CDR1 SGHKS, CDR2 YYEKEE (reference sequence). V lost 0 bases to trimming and J lost 2 bases; unmatched junction nucleotides: 9. The CDR3 loop reads CASSLAVSGGFTGANVLTF. CDR3 nucleotides: TGTGCCAGCAGCTTGGCCGTTAGCGGGGGTTTTACTGGGGCCAACGTCCTGACTTTC.

This clone was detected only a few times. V and J are TRBV18 and TRBJ1-1; tentatively, D is TRBD1 (5 bases). The germline V and J ends were trimmed by 3 bases and 1 base, with 12 bases remaining between them. CDR3 size: 15 residues. CDR1 and CDR2 (germline): KGHSH, LQKENI. The CDR3 DNA is TGTGCCAGCTCACCCCAGGGATCGGGGAACACTGAAGCTTTCTTT. Its translation: CASSPQGSGNTEAFF.

In its sample, this clone was seen a few times. The V and J genes are TRBV5-1 and TRBJ2-3, with TRBD1 as a possible D gene (6 bases). Germline-derived CDR1 and CDR2 are SGHRS and YFSETQ. This CDR3 is 14 amino acids long. Trimming removed 0 bases at V and 4 bases at J, with 9 bases between. CDR3 residues: CASSLGRGADTQYF. The CDR3 coding sequence is TGCGCCAGCAGCTTGGGCAGGGGAGCAGATACGCAGTATTTT.

The chain carries TRBV6-1 and TRBJ1-2; a possible D gene is TRBD1 (6 bases). With 2 bases removed from V and 4 bases from J, the gap between germline ends came to 11 bases. CDR3 length equals 14 residues. Germline lookup yields CDR1 MNHNS and CDR2 SASEGT. CDR3 DNA sequence: TGTGCCAGCAGTGAATGGACAGTTAGCTATGGCTACACCTTC. It translates to CASSEWTVSYGYTF.

The CDR3, as DNA: TGTGCCAGCAGCTTAGGGAAGGGGGTACAGAACACTGAAGCTTTCTTT. Translation gives CASSLGKGVQNTEAFF. The chain uses TRBV11-3 and TRBJ1-1; possibly TRBD1 for D (6 bases). Between the trimmed V and J ends, which lost 1 base and 1 base, there was a span of 13 bases. CDR3 length: 16 residues. Germline values: CDR1 SGHNT, CDR2 YENEEA.

V usage is TRBV5-1 and J usage is TRBJ1-1, with D unclear. Trimming removed 2 bases at V and 1 base at J, with 9 bases between. Germline CDR1 reads SGHRS; CDR2 reads YFSETQ. The CDR3 is 14 residues long. CDR3 loop: CASSFFGRNTEAFF. Here the CDR3 DNA reads TGCGCCAGCAGCTTCTTCGGGAGGAACACTGAAGCTTTCTTT.

The chain combines TRBV25-1 with TRBJ2-5, with D maybe TRBD2 (6 bases). The CDR3 spans 14 residues. Germline V gene lookup returns CDR1 MGHDK and CDR2 SYGVNS. V was clipped by 2 bases and J by 2 bases, with 9 bases between them. The DNA for the CDR3 is TGTGCCAGCAGTGAAGCGGGGCGGCAAGAGACCCAGTACTTC. This gives the protein CASSEAGRQETQYF.

This clone was seen only a few times. CDR3 region: CASSQEVIRGQVWDSPLHF. As DNA, the CDR3 is TGTGCCAGCAGCCAAGAAGTAATTCGCGGACAGGTGTGGGATTCACCCCTCCACTTT. V usage is TRBV4-2 and J usage is TRBJ1-6; TRBD1 matches 7 bases. Germline CDR1 reads LGHNA; CDR2 reads YNFKEQ. There are 19 residues in the CDR3. V gave up 0 bases and J gave up 8 bases; unmatched junction bases: 16.

This chain uses TRBV5-4 with TRBJ2-3; a weak D match, TRBD2 (7 bases). CDR3 size: 16 residues. CDR1 and CDR2 from the germline V gene are SGHNT and YYREEE (reference sequence). Trimming stripped 2 bases from V and 0 bases from J, with 13 bases between. The CDR3 region is CASSLGGASSTDTQYF. CDR3 nucleotide sequence: TGTGCCAGCAGCTTAGGGGGGGCCTCTAGCACAGATACGCAGTATTTT.

This clone was found a few times. This rearrangement joins TRBV7-9 to TRBJ2-7, with 8 bases identical to TRBD2. CDR1 and CDR2 from the germline V gene are SEHNR and FQNEAQ (reference sequence). The V and J ends lost 3 bases and 2 bases, in that order; junction bases with no gene match: 3. This CDR3 contains 14 residues. The CDR3: CASSFDGGAYEQYF. DNA of the CDR3: TGTGCCAGCAGCTTCGACGGGGGGGCCTACGAGCAGTACTTC.

This clone was recorded a few times. V gene TRBV5-5 combines with J gene TRBJ2-6; TRBD1 matches 9 bases. J gave up 0 bases and V 4 bases, and 5 bases lay outside the gene matches. The CDR3 runs to 17 residues. Germline lookup yields CDR1 SGHKS and CDR2 YYEKEE (reference sequence). The CDR3 bases are TGTGCCAGCAGCGGGGGACAGGGCCACTCTGGGGCCAACGTCCTGACTTTC. The encoded protein is CASSGGQGHSGANVLTF.